This TCR beta chain was recorded in a study of Ad26.COV2.S vaccination and SARS-CoV-2 variants. Study findings and constraints: Those who received vaccine or placebo ended up with similar non-spike TCR breadth.

V was trimmed by 1 base and J by 6 bases, leaving 7 bases between them. This CDR3 has 12 residues. CDR1 SEHNR and CDR2 FQNEAQ come from the germline V gene (reference sequence). The protocol was immunoSEQ multiplex PCR, while the TCRdb copy is restricted to in-frame clones and leaves out a portion. This table has about 350,000 clones, about 85% appearing once. Treatment reported: roughly 19 received Ad26.COV2.S at low or high dose, single or two shots; 5 received placebo; per-sample allocation not given. After the first vaccine or placebo injection, samples were drawn on day 63. This Boston cohort included adults aged 18-55 years. Expressing Wuhan-strain SARS-CoV-2 spike, an Ad26 vector served as the vaccine. This clone has a single count. Antigen specificity is unknown.

The receptor's source is a person aged 18-65 years who received the Ad26.COV2.S COVID-19 vaccine or a placebo. This chain uses TRBV7-9 with TRBJ2-7; the D is unclear. The sequenced sample was peripheral blood, obtained in a trial of Ad26.COV2.S vaccine versus placebo. The CDR3 spells CASSLVNSEQYF. DNA of the CDR3: TGTGCCAGCAGCTTAGTTAATTCCGAGCAGTACTTC.